The 26 T cell receptor beta chains given below trace back to one sample, sequenced in a study of blood T cell repertoires in COVID-19. Here immunoSEQ multiplex PCR was the method, and the copy in TCRdb shows in-frame clones only, minus some. The table has 200,000 or so clones, roughly 90% seen once; the top ten hold 2.7%. Sequencing input: peripheral blood. These receptor sequences come from a woman aged 60 to 75 with acute or convalescent COVID-19.

V usage is TRBV10-3 and J usage is TRBJ1-2; D is undetermined. The CDR3 consists of 16 residues. In germline, CDR1 is ENHRY, CDR2 SYGVKD. Between the trimmed V and J ends, which lost 10 bases and 2 bases, there was a span of 23 bases. This CDR3 reads CANIPGSRTLNYGYTF. Written as DNA, the CDR3 is TGTGCCAACATCCCTGGGAGCCGGACCCTCAACTATGGCTACACCTTC.

The chain recombines TRBV6-1 with TRBJ2-7, with D maybe TRBD1 (6 bases). Germline V gene data show CDR1 as MNHNS and CDR2 as SASEGT. The CDR3 spans 13 residues. The germline V and J ends were trimmed by 3 bases and 3 bases, with 9 bases remaining between them. CDR3 sequence: CASSETGYYEQYF. CDR3 coding DNA: TGTGCCAGCAGTGAGACAGGCTACTACGAGCAGTACTTC.

CDR3 in amino acids: CASSPATGMAQPQHF. In DNA, the CDR3 is TGTGCCAGCTCACCAGCGACAGGTATGGCTCAGCCCCAGCATTTT. The rearrangement uses TRBV18 and TRBJ1-5; D might be TRBD1 (6 bases). The germline gives CDR1 KGHSH, CDR2 LQKENI. Trimming removed 2 bases from V and 6 bases from J, with 14 bases in between. CDR3 size: 15 residues.

This chain uses TRBV6-5 with TRBJ1-1, with D perhaps TRBD1 (5 bases). The CDR3 is 14 amino acids. V dropped 2 bases and J dropped 5 bases, with 12 bases sitting between them. Germline V gene sequence: CDR1 MNHEY, CDR2 SVGAGI. In DNA, the CDR3 is TGTGCCAGCAGTTACGGGCAGGGAAGAACTGAAGCTTTCTTT. Translated: CASSYGQGRTEAFF.

The chain carries TRBV6-5 and TRBJ1-6; D unresolved. The CDR3 covers 16 residues. V was trimmed by 2 bases and J by 0 bases, leaving 8 bases between them. Germline CDR1 is MNHEY and CDR2 is SVGAGI. DNA of the CDR3: TGTGCCAGCAGTTACCGGTTGAGCTCCTATAATTCACCCCTCCACTTT. It encodes CASSYRLSSYNSPLHF.

V usage is TRBV7-3 and J usage is TRBJ1-6, with TRBD1 identical over 7 bases. The J segment lost 10 bases and the V segment lost 2 bases, leaving 11 bases of the junction unmatched. Per the germline V gene, CDR1 is SGHTA and CDR2 is FQGTGA. This CDR3 has 16 residues. The CDR3 DNA reads as TGTGCCAGCAGCTTAGGATGGGGGACAGCCAAATCACCCCTCCACTTT. Its translation is CASSLGWGTAKSPLHF.

V gene TRBV7-2 combines with J gene TRBJ1-3; no clear D gene. The CDR3 covers 11 residues. Per the germline V gene, CDR1 is SGHTA and CDR2 is FQGNSA. V shed 6 bases and J shed 2 bases, with 2 bases lying between them. The CDR3 sequence: CASSTGNTIYF. Here the CDR3 DNA reads TGTGCCAGCAGTACTGGAAACACCATATATTTT.

The chain has TRBV25-1 and TRBJ2-1; 8 nucleotides align to TRBD2. V dropped 4 bases and J dropped 6; count of bases not matched to a gene: 8. Germline CDR1 and CDR2: MGHDK and SYGVNS. The CDR3 has 15 amino acids. The CDR3 nucleotides read TGTGCCAGCAGTGGGGCCGGGGGGGGCCGCAATGAGCAGTTCTTC. Its protein is CASSGAGGGRNEQFF.

The genes are TRBV15 and TRBJ1-1; no reliable D call. The germline V gene encodes CDR1 LNHNV and CDR2 YYDKDF (reference sequence). CDR3 length: 13 residues. V was trimmed by 3 bases and J by 4 bases, leaving 9 bases between them. CDR3 in amino acids: CATSRDLSTEAFF. CDR3 DNA: TGTGCCACCAGCAGGGACTTGAGCACTGAAGCTTTCTTT.

The chain recombines TRBV6-5 with TRBJ2-2; TRBD1 agrees at 8 bases. With V trimmed by 6 bases and J by 6 bases, 9 bases remained unmatched. The CDR3 extends over 15 amino acids. Per the germline V gene, CDR1 is MNHEY and CDR2 is SVGAGI. The CDR3 loop is CASRRDRGTAGELFF. The CDR3 region has the DNA TGTGCCAGCAGACGAGACAGGGGAACCGCCGGGGAGCTGTTTTTT.

The chain combines TRBV18 with TRBJ2-5; 7 nucleotides match TRBD1. Trimming took 6 bases from V and 5 from J; bases not matched to a gene: 12. CDR3 length: 15 residues. Germline CDR1 is KGHSH and CDR2 is LQKENI. The CDR3 DNA is TGTGCCAGCTCTCCCAGTGAGGGGGCGAGGGAGACCCAGTACTTC. This gives the protein CASSPSEGARETQYF.

This clone was seen more than once but under ten times. V usage is TRBV6-2 or TRBV6-3 and J usage is TRBJ2-1, with TRBD2 identical over 14 bases. Germline trimming cut 6 bases from V and 8 bases from J; bases unmatched to any gene: 9. This CDR3 has 16 residues. Germline V gene sequence: CDR1 MNHEY, CDR2 SVGEGT. CDR3 sequence reads: CASSTGTSGSGDEQFF. Here the CDR3 DNA reads TGTGCCAGCAGCACCGGGACTAGCGGGAGCGGGGATGAGCAGTTCTTC.

This rearrangement joins TRBV5-6 to TRBJ1-4, with a tentative D call TRBD1 (6 bases). Trimming pared 3 bases from V and 7 bases from J, leaving 13 bases between. This CDR3 spans 14 amino acids. CDR1 SGHDT and CDR2 YYEEEE come from the germline V gene. The CDR3 sequence is CASSSRGGGEKLFF. The CDR3 coding sequence is TGTGCCAGCAGCTCTAGGGGAGGGGGTGAAAAACTGTTTTTT. The full variable domain, completed using reference TRBV5-6 and TRBJ1-4, is DAGVTQSPTHLIKTRGQQVTLRCSPKSGHDTVSWYQQALGQGPQFIFQYYEEEERQRGNFPDRFSGHQFPNYSSELNVNALLLGDSALYLCASSSRGGGEKLFFGSGTQLSVL.

The chain couples TRBV7-2 to TRBJ2-5; 10 positions agree with TRBD1. From germline, CDR1 is SGHTA and CDR2 FQGNSA. The J segment lost 2 bases and the V segment lost 5 bases, leaving 2 bases of the junction unmatched. The CDR3 has 14 amino acids. The DNA for the CDR3 is TGTGCCAGCAGCCGGGGACAGGGGCAAGAGACCCAGTACTTC. Translated: CASSRGQGQETQYF.

The table lists this clone with a count of one. The chain carries TRBV6-5 and TRBJ2-7, with D perhaps matching TRBD1 (6 bases). The CDR3 has 15 residues. V lost 0 bases and J 2 bases, leaving 11 bases between the germline ends. Germline CDR1 and CDR2: MNHEY and SVGAGI. The CDR3 DNA follows: TGTGCCAGCAGTTACTCGAGCGGACAGACCTACGAGCAGTACTTC. Its protein is CASSYSSGQTYEQYF.

This clone was seen once. The CDR3 is CASSPPAGGAINGYTF. The CDR3 coding sequence is TGCGCCAGCAGCCCCCCGGCAGGGGGCGCTATAAATGGCTACACCTTC. V is TRBV5-1 and J is TRBJ1-2; TRBD1 matches at 8 bases. CDR1 SGHRS and CDR2 YFSETQ come from the germline V gene. The CDR3 spans 16 residues. Trimming took 4 bases from V and 6 from J; bases not matched to a gene: 14.

This chain connects TRBV4-1 to TRBJ2-1; no reliable D call. CDR1 is MGHRA, CDR2 YSYEKL, per germline. The germline V and J ends were trimmed by 2 bases and 1 base, with 9 bases remaining between them. The CDR3 contains 15 residues. The CDR3 region has the DNA TGCGCCAGCAGCCAAACACAGATATCCTACAATGAGCAGTTCTTC. Residues: CASSQTQISYNEQFF.

This clone came up a few times. The V call is TRBV11-2, the J call TRBJ1-3; the D gene is possibly TRBD1 (5 bases). V was shortened by 1 base and J by 2 bases, with 9 bases between the two germline ends. Germline V gene lookup returns CDR1 SGHAT and CDR2 FQNNGV. CDR3 length: 15 amino acids. The CDR3 region is CASSLGGSAGNTIYF. CDR3 nucleotide sequence: TGTGCCAGCAGCTTAGGGGGCAGCGCTGGAAACACCATATATTTT.

This clone has only one observation. The chain combines TRBV9 with TRBJ2-3; D call uncertain. The CDR3 is 13 amino acids. CDR1 and CDR2 (germline): SGDLS, YYNGEE. The V end lost 0 bases, the J end lost 2 bases, and 4 bases lay between the germline ends. This CDR3 reads CASSVGHTDTQYF. The CDR3 DNA is TGTGCCAGCAGCGTAGGTCACACAGATACGCAGTATTTT.

This clone was found once. This chain links TRBV9 with TRBJ2-7; 8 nucleotides agree with TRBD2. There are 15 residues in the CDR3. The germline gives CDR1 SGDLS, CDR2 YYNGEE. The V and J ends lost 0 bases and 2 bases, in that order; junction bases with no gene match: 4. The CDR3 region has the DNA TGTGCCAGCAGCGTAGGGAGCGGGGGAACCTACGAGCAGTACTTC. It yields the protein CASSVGSGGTYEQYF.

A single count supports this clone. CDR3 region: CASSEWQLADEQFF. The CDR3 DNA reads as TGTGCCAGCAGTGAATGGCAACTGGCGGATGAGCAGTTCTTC. This chain links TRBV2 with TRBJ2-1; D gene unclear. Per germline, CDR1 SNHLY and CDR2 FYNNEI. The CDR3 totals 14 residues. The V end was cut by 2 bases, the J end by 8 bases, with 13 bases between.

The V and J genes are TRBV5-1 and TRBJ2-7; no clear D. The V gene lost 0 bases and the J gene lost 1 base, with 8 bases spanning the gap. This CDR3 contains 14 residues. Per germline, CDR1 SGHRS and CDR2 YFSETQ. The CDR3: CASSLEPSSYEQYF. The CDR3, as DNA: TGCGCCAGCAGCTTGGAACCTAGTTCCTACGAGCAGTACTTC.

The J gene is TRBJ2-7, the V gene TRBV7-3, with 11 bases fitting TRBD2. Trimming removed 4 bases from V and 7 bases from J; junction bases left unmatched: 6. The CDR3 is 14 amino acids. Germline V lookup: CDR1 SGHTA, CDR2 FQGTGA. CDR3 sequence (DNA): TGTGCCAGCAGCTCTAGCGGGGGGCTCGGGGAGCAGTACTTC. Its translation: CASSSSGGLGEQYF. Full variable domain (outside the CDR3, taken from reference TRBV7-3 and TRBJ2-7): GAGVSQTPSNKVTEKGKYVELRCDPISGHTALYWYRQSLGQGPEFLIYFQGTGAADDSGLPNDRFFAVRPEGSVSTLKIQRTERGDSAVYLCASSSSGGLGEQYFGPGTRLTVT.

The count of this clone is one. J is TRBJ1-2 and V is TRBV28, with 7 bases lining up with TRBD1. This CDR3 is built from 14 residues. Germline lookup yields CDR1 MDHEN and CDR2 SYDVKM. V lost 6 bases to trimming and J lost 4 bases; unmatched junction nucleotides: 8. The CDR3 bases are TGTGCCAGCAGCGAACCGACAGGGAGCTATGGCTACACCTTC. Translating gives CASSEPTGSYGYTF.

This chain uses TRBV5-1 with TRBJ1-1; the match to TRBD1 covers 7 bases. The CDR3 runs to 14 residues. The germline V gene encodes CDR1 SGHRS and CDR2 YFSETQ. J lost 0 bases, V lost 4 bases, and 3 bases had no gene match. The CDR3 DNA follows: TGCGCCAGCAGCACCAGGGGGGTGAACACTGAAGCTTTCTTT. Its protein product is CASSTRGVNTEAFF.

J is TRBJ1-1 and V is TRBV2, with a weak D call TRBD1 (5 bases). V lost 4 bases, J lost 1 base, and 10 bases lay in between. Germline V lookup: CDR1 SNHLY, CDR2 FYNNEI. CDR3 length: 14 residues. CDR3 sequence reads: CASSALTANTEAFF. Here the CDR3 DNA reads TGTGCCAGCAGTGCATTGACAGCGAACACTGAAGCTTTCTTT.